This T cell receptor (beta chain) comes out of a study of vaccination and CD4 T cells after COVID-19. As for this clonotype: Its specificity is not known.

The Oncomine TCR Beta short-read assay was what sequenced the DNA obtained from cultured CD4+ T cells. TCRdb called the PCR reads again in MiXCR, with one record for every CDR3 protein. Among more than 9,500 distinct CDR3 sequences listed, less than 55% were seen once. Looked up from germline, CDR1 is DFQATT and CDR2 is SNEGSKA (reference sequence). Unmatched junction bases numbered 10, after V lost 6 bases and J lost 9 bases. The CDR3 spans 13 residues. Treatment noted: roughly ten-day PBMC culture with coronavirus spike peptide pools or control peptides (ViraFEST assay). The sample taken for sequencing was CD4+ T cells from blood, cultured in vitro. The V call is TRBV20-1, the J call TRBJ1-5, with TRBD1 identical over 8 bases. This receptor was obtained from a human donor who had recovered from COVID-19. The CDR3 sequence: CSAEDRANGPQHF. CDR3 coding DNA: TGCAGTGCGGAGGACAGGGCTAATGGGCCCCAGCATTTT.